The T cell receptor (beta chain) described here comes from a study of shared clonotypes between healthy human individuals. Study results and caveats: Non-shared clonotypes were found to have lower generation probabilities than the clonotypes that were shared by all four of the sorted-subset donors.

Concerning this clone: Antigen specificity is unknown.

Here immunoSEQ multiplex PCR was the method, and the copy in TCRdb shows in-frame clones only, minus some. The sample includes some 2,000,000 clones, 90% to 97% seen only once; the top ten take over 0.1%. With V trimmed by 3 bases and J by 6 bases, 5 bases remained unmatched. Germline CDR1 reads MRHNA; CDR2 reads SNTAGT. This CDR3 region has 14 residues. The material sequenced was naive CD4+ T cells sorted from blood. The subset is: CD45RA+ positively selected. The clonotype was recovered from a man aged 18 to 29 in good health. The chain combines TRBV6-4 with TRBJ2-1; 7 positions match TRBD1. The CDR3 coding sequence is TGTGCCAGCAGTGAACAGGGGAATGGCAATGAGCAGTTCTTC. Translated, it gives CASSEQGNGNEQFF.